What follows describes a single T cell receptor beta chain. The clone's antigen remains unknown. Base qualities are not at hand, and no much larger clone is one base apart. According to the study, the label for this sample's time point signals: about 28 days (+/-7) after the second vaccine dose. What this sample's treatment or condition label stands for: meningococcal conjugate vaccine given as trial control. Vaccinee samples were obtained from the UK trials COV001 and COV002, which included a single-blind randomized controlled phase 2/3 trial of AZD1222 (ChAdOx1 nCoV-19) in healthy adults. For TCRbeta chain sequencing, PBMC samples from trial participants were taken at day 0 and at day 28 after the second dose. Inclusive of the bounding cysteine and phenylalanine, the CDR3 is 14 residues long. The read is trimmed to its CDR3 DNA, 42 bases read in frame from base 1. V is pruned by 1 base and J by 4 bases, leaving 3 bases of the junction without a gene match. CDR1 is given as LGHDT and CDR2 as YNNKEL, both from the germline V gene (reference sequence).

The record originates from a study of T cell responses to AZD1222 COVID-19 vaccine (dated by TCRdb to the early 2020s). Regarding the research as a whole: A total of 233 trial participants underwent TCR sequencing, of whom about 200 had received two doses of AZD1222 and some 25 had received two doses of the MenACWY control vaccine. Enrollment into the trials was organized by age into subgroups of 18-55, 56-69 and 70-plus years, and those subgroups contained roughly 150, 30 and 60 TCR-sequenced participants, respectively. The investigation overall reported the following: CD4 TCRs associated with the vaccine covered the entire spike protein, and the dominant responses were in regions 160-218 and 743-854. After two AZD1222 doses, both the breadth and the depth of spike-specific TCRs were significantly higher than at day 0 and than in MenACWY recipients. Participants were mostly white British, with more females than males. The authors suggested clonal diversity may have been underestimated. The 56-69-year group was small, and its depth increase did not reach significance, likely because of low power. Conclusions about previously exposed vaccinees were limited because only six AZD1222 recipients were SARS-CoV-2 seropositive at baseline. Epitopes outside the regions mutated in the B.1.351 and B.1.1.7 variants were reportedly recognized by nearly half of the unique spike-specific TCRs. Because no day 14 peak-response samples were available, repertoires were characterized only after the peak T cell response.

The CDR3 regions of human TCRbeta chains were subjected to immunosequencing. The source study handled its data this way. Repertoire TCRs were checked for matches against a reference library of SARS-CoV-2-specific TCRs that had been generated using the MIRA antigen-specificity platform. Breadth was defined as the fraction of unique TCRs that were SARS-CoV-2-associated, and depth was defined as the fraction of total T cells that were SARS-CoV-2-associated. Each spike-specific TCR was assigned to its reactive spike region and to a CD4 or CD8 class using the MIRA data. Log10-transformed breadth and depth values were compared by one-way ANOVA with Sidak's multiple comparisons tests. This immuneACCESS table, as held by TCRdb, lists in-frame sequences with V and J called but not all clones. Of the missing ones, under half trace to an unresolved V gene in checked studies; the others have no known cause. V and J calls and clone size are given by that table; D and trimming were obtained from the DNA. The sample includes approximately 180,000 clones, with about 87% observed a single time. Around 4.5% of the sample lies in the top ten.

The TCR sequence derives from an adult who received the MenACWY meningococcal vaccine as a control. This sample comprised peripheral blood, obtained 28 days after the second dose of the MenACWY control vaccine. The chain joins TRBV3-1 (or the pseudogene TRBV3-2) to TRBJ1-2; 7 bases in the junction line up with TRBD1. The DNA sequence follows: TGTGCCAGCAGCCAAGCAGGGGGGGGCTATGGCTACACCTTC. Translated, this is CASSQAGGGYGYTF.